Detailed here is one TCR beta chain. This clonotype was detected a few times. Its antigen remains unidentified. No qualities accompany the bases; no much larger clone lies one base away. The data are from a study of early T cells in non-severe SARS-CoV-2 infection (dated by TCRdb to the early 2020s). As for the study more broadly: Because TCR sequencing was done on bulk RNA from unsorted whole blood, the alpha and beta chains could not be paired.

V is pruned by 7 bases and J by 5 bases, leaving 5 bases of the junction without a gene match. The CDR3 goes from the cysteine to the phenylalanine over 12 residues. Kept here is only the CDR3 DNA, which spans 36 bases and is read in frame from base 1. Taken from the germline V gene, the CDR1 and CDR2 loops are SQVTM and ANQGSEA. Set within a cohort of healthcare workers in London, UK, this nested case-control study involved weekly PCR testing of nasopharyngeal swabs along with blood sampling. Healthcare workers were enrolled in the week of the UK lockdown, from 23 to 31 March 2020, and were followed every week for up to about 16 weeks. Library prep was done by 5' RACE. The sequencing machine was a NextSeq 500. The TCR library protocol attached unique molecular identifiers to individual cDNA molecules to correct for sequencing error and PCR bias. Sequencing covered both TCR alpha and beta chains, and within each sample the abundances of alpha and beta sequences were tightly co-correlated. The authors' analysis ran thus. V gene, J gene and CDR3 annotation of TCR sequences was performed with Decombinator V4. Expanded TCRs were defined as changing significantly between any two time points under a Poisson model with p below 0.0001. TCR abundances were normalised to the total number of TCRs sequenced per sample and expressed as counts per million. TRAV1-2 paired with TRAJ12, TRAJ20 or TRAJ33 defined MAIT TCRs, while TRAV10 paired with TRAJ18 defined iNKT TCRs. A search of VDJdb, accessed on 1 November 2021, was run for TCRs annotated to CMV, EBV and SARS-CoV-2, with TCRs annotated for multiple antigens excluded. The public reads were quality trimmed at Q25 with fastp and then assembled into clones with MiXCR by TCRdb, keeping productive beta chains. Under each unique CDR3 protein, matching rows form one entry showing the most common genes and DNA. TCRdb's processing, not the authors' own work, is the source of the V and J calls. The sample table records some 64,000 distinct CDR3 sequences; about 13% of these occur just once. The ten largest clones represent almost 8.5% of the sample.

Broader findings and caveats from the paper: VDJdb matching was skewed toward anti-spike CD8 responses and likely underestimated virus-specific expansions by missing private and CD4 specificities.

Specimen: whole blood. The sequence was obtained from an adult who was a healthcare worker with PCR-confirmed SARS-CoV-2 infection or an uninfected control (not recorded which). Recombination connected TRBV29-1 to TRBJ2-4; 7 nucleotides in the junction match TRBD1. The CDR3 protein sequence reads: CSGRQGQNIQYF. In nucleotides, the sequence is TGCAGCGGTCGACAGGGTCAAAACATTCAGTACTTC.